Shown below are 4 T cell receptor beta chains from a single sample sequenced in a study of blood T cell repertoires in COVID-19. Generated by immunoSEQ multiplex PCR, the TCRdb table keeps only in-frame clones and is missing some. The sample shows 100,000 to 150,000 clones, 70% to 90% of them seen only once. Material: peripheral blood. Receptors were obtained from an older woman with acute or convalescent COVID-19.

The sample holds a few counts of this clone. The chain has TRBV5-4 and TRBJ1-3; D not certain. Trimming cost V 1 base and J 4 bases, with 3 bases left between them. The germline V gene has CDR1 SGHNT and CDR2 YYREEE (reference sequence). The CDR3 covers 12 residues. The CDR3 spells CASSLLGNTIYF. The CDR3 DNA is TGTGCCAGCAGCTTGTTAGGAAACACCATATATTTT.

As DNA, the CDR3 is TGTGCCAGCAGCCAAGATCTGCGTCCGACAGGGGGCGACTATGGCTACACCTTC. Its protein is CASSQDLRPTGGDYGYTF. The chain combines TRBV14 with TRBJ1-2; 10 bases fit TRBD1. CDR1 and CDR2 from the germline V gene are SGHDN and FVKESK. This CDR3 is built from 18 residues. The V segment lost 0 bases and the J segment 3 bases; nucleotides outside the gene matches: 10.

The V and J genes are TRBV11-3 and TRBJ1-2, with 9 positions matching TRBD1. Germline trimming cut 5 bases from V and 3 bases from J; bases unmatched to any gene: 10. Germline V gene sequence: CDR1 SGHNT, CDR2 YENEEA. There are 16 residues in the CDR3. DNA for the CDR3: TGTGCCAGCAGCGAAAATTACAGGGGGCAGGACTATGGCTACACCTTC. It codes for CASSENYRGQDYGYTF. Drawing the rest from reference TRBV11-3 and TRBJ1-2, the complete variable domain is EAGVVQSPRYKIIEKKQPVAFWCNPISGHNTLYWYLQNLGQGPELLIRYENEEAVDDSQLPKDRFSAERLKGVDSTLKIQPAELGDSAVYLCASSENYRGQDYGYTFGSGTRLTVV.

This clone occurred once. This sequence joins TRBV2 and TRBJ1-4, with D uncertain. Germline V gives CDR1 SNHLY, CDR2 FYNNEI. Trimming cost V 3 bases and J 5 bases, with 13 bases left between them. CDR3 size: 15 residues. The CDR3 region is CASSEAGTWNEKLFF. In DNA form, the CDR3 reads TGTGCCAGCAGTGAGGCGGGCACCTGGAATGAAAAACTGTTTTTT. The full variable domain, completed using reference TRBV2 and TRBJ1-4, is EPEVTQTPSHQVTQMGQEVILRCVPISNHLYFYWYRQILGQKVEFLVSFYNNEISEKSEIFDDQFSVERPDGSNFTLKIRSTKLEDSAMYFCASSEAGTWNEKLFFGSGTQLSVL.